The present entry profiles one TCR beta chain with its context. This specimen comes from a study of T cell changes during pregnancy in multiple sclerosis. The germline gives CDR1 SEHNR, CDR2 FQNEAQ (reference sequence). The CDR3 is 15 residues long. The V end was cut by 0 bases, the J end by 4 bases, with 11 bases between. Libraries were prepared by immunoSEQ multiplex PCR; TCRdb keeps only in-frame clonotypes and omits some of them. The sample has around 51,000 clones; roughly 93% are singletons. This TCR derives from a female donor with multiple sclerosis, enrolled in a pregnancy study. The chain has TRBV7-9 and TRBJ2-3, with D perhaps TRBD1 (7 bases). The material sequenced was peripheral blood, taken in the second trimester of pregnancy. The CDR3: CASSLAQGEADTQYF. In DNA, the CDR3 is TGTGCCAGCAGCTTAGCCCAGGGGGAGGCAGATACGCAGTATTTT.